This T cell receptor (beta chain) was sequenced in a study of T cell changes during pregnancy in multiple sclerosis (dated by TCRdb to the late 2010s). Some background on the complete study: The study examined how the T cell repertoire changed over the course of pregnancy in women with multiple sclerosis.

Turning to this clone: Its antigen target is currently unknown. The record has no base qualities; no much larger clone is one base away.

Library creation used the immunoSEQ multiplex PCR assay. Here the immuneACCESS table is served through TCRdb, limited to in-frame sequences with V and J called. Missing clones are a known gap in these copies; in checked studies unresolved V genes cover under half, and the rest lacks a known reason. This sample has tens of thousands of clones in its table, and around 93% of those were observed once. The ten largest clones add up to approximately 2.5% of the sample. The V end loses 4 bases and the J end loses 9 bases, and a stretch of 14 bases separates them. Its CDR3 holds 13 amino acids, cysteine through phenylalanine. Only the CDR3 portion is preserved as DNA: 39 bases, with reading frame beginning at the first base. The germline V gene specifies SGDLS as CDR1 and YYNGEE as CDR2.

The chain joins TRBV9 to TRBJ2-1; perhaps TRBD2 is the D gene, with 5 bases matching. This sequence originates from a female donor with multiple sclerosis, enrolled in a pregnancy study. This sample comprised peripheral blood, obtained in the second trimester of pregnancy. The DNA is TGTGCCAGCAGCCCCCGAGGGATGGGTGAGCAGTTCTTC. Its protein product is CASSPRGMGEQFF.